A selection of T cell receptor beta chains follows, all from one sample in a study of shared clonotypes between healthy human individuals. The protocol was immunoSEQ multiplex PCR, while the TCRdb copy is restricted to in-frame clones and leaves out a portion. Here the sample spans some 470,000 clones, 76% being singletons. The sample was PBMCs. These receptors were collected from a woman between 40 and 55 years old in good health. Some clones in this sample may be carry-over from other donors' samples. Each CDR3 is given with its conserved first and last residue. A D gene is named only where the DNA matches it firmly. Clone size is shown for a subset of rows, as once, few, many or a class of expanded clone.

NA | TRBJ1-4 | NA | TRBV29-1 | CSVGGPSNEKLFF | TGCAGCGTTGGGGGACCTTCTAATGAAAAACTGTTTTTT
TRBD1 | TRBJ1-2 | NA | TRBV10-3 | CAISGGQAVKGYGYTF | TGTGCCATCAGTGGAGGACAGGCGGTGAAAGGGTATGGCTACACCTTC
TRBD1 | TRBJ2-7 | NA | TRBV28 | CASSVPGTGGVFLSYEQYF | TGTGCCAGCAGTGTTCCCGGGACAGGGGGCGTTTTTTTGTCCTACGAGCAGTACTTC
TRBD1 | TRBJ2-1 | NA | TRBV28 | CASSLQGAVNEQFF | TGTGCCAGCAGTTTACAGGGGGCGGTGAATGAGCAGTTCTTC
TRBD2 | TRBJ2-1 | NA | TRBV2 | CASRKREGVYNEQFF | TGTGCCAGCAGAAAGCGGGAGGGCGTCTACAATGAGCAGTTCTTC
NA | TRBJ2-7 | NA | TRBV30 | CAWSSESYEQYF | TGTGCCTGGAGTAGCGAATCCTACGAGCAGTACTTC
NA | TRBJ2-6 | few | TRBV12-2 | CASRLAVADRGVVLSGANVLTF | TGTGCAAGTCGCTTAGCGGTAGCGGACAGGGGGGTTGTCCTCTCTGGGGCCAACGTCCTGACTTTC
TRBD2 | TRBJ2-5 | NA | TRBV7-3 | CASSLTSGETQYF | TGTGCCAGCAGCCTGACTAGCGGCGAGACCCAGTACTTC
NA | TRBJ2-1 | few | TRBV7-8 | CASSAREGTYNEQFF | TGTGCCAGCAGCGCCCGAGAGGGGACTTACAATGAGCAGTTCTTC
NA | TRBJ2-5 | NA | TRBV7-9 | CASSWATEETQYF | TGTGCCAGCAGCTGGGCGACGGAAGAGACCCAGTACTTC
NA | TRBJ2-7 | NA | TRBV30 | CAWSPGVGANEQYF | TGTGCCTGGAGTCCAGGGGTAGGGGCGAACGAGCAGTACTTC
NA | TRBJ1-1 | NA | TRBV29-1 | CSVEESPVAGRPRWATEAFF | TGCAGCGTTGAAGAGAGCCCCGTGGCAGGGCGACCCCGGTGGGCCACTGAAGCTTTCTTT
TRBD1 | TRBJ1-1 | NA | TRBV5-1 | CASSFRTGRENEAFF | TGCGCCAGCAGCTTCAGGACAGGAAGGGAAAATGAAGCTTTCTTT
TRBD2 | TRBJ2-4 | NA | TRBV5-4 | CASSPLVGGTGENFQYF | TGTGCCAGCAGCCCCTTGGTGGGGGGGACGGGAGAAAACTTTCAGTACTTC
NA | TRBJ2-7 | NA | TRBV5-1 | CASSPLTGRGSYEQYF | TGCGCCAGCAGCCCATTGACAGGGAGGGGCTCCTACGAGCAGTACTTC
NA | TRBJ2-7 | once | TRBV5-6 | CASTWGGRASYEQYF | TGTGCCAGCACCTGGGGGGGGCGCGCCTCCTACGAGCAGTACTTC
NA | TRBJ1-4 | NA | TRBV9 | CASRPQLREANEKLFF | TGTGCCAGCAGGCCCCAGTTGAGGGAGGCTAATGAAAAACTGTTTTTT
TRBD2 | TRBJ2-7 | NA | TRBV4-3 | CASSLIAGVPGEQYF | TGCGCCAGCAGCCTGATAGCGGGAGTTCCGGGGGAGCAGTACTTC
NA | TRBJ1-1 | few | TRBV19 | CAGPTGNRENTEAFF | TGTGCCGGCCCAACCGGAAACAGGGAGAACACTGAAGCTTTCTTT
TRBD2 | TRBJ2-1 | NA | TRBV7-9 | CASSVSGTTNEQFF | TGTGCCAGCAGCGTCAGCGGGACCACCAATGAGCAGTTCTTC
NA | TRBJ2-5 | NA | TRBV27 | CASSFIGRRQETQYF | TGTGCCAGCAGTTTTATAGGACGGAGACAAGAGACCCAGTACTTC
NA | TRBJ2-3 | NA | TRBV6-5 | CASSRTGRSTDTQYF | TGTGCCAGCAGCCGTACAGGGCGGTCCACAGATACGCAGTATTTT
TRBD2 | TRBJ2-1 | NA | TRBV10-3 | CAISDFRAGGSSYNEQFF | TGTGCCATCAGTGATTTTCGAGCGGGAGGTAGCTCCTACAATGAGCAGTTCTTC
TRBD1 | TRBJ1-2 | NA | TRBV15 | CATSRASGTAGSNYGYTF | TGTGCCACCAGCAGAGCCTCCGGGACAGCAGGATCCAACTATGGCTACACCTTC
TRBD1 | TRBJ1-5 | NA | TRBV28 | CASRGTGGLQPQHF | TGTGCCAGCCGAGGGACAGGGGGCTTGCAGCCCCAGCATTTT
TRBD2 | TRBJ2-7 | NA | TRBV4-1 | CASSHEGLAGSYEQYF | TGCGCCAGCAGCCATGAAGGACTAGCGGGATCCTACGAGCAGTACTTC
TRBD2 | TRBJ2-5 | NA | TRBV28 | CASSLGTRETQYF | TGTGCCAGCAGCCTCGGGACTAGAGAGACCCAGTACTTC